What follows are 20 T cell receptor beta chains derived from one specimen sequenced in a study of vaccination and CD4 T cells after COVID-19 (dated 2022 in TCRdb). In the paper's terms, the treatment or condition label means: approximately 11-day PBMC culture with coronavirus spike peptide pools or control peptides (ViraFEST assay). CD4+ T cells from unexposed donors were collected before the COVID-19 pandemic (2011-2018). Library prep was done by PCR. Sequencing was carried out with an Illumina iSeq 100. At the Johns Hopkins FTIC core, DNA from the cultured CD4+ T cells underwent TCR sequencing with the Oncomine TCR Beta short-read assay. TCRdb reanalyzed the raw reads on its own, using fastp at Q25 for trimming and MiXCR for clone calling, and kept in-frame beta chains. A single entry per CDR3 protein holds the most common genes and DNA from its merged rows. The table for this sample lists roughly 6,400 distinct CDR3 sequences; about 44% of them were counted only once. Of the sample, about 26% is held by the ten largest clones.

What these receptors recognize is not known. Sequenced input: CD4+ T cells from blood, cultured in vitro. All receptors come from a human donor in good health.

This clonotype was detected a few times. The chain carries TRBV30 and TRBJ1-1; 8 bases match TRBD1. CDR1 and CDR2 from the germline V gene are GTSNPN and SVGIG (reference sequence). The junction had 15 bases not matched to a gene; V was cut back by 0 bases and J by 9 bases. The CDR3 loop spans 16 amino acids. The CDR3 protein is CAWSVQWSGGGSKAFF. Here the CDR3 DNA reads TGTGCCTGGAGTGTACAGTGGTCAGGGGGCGGCTCTAAAGCTTTCTTT.

This clonotype was observed a handful of times. The chain couples TRBV6-1 to TRBJ1-2, with TRBD1 matching 9 bases. The length of the CDR3 is 13 residues. Trimming took 1 base from V and 8 from J; bases not matched to a gene: 2. The germline V gene has CDR1 MNHNS and CDR2 SASEGT. DNA for the CDR3: TGTGCCAGCAGTGAAGGGACAGGGGTCGGCTACACCTTC. This codes for CASSEGTGVGYTF.

This chain uses TRBV21-1 with TRBJ1-5; the D call TRBD1 from the table was never checked on the DNA. TRBV21-1 is termed a pseudogene. CDR3 length: 16 residues. The CDR3 DNA is TGTGCCAGCAGCAAAGTGGGTGACAGGTACAATCAGCCCCAGCATTTT. This sequence encodes CASSKVGDRYNQPQHF.

V and J are TRBV5-4 and TRBJ2-1; perhaps TRBD2 as D (5 bases). Trimming pared 4 bases from V and 7 bases from J, leaving 15 bases between. CDR3 length: 14 residues. The germline CDR1 and CDR2 sequences are SGHNT and YYREEE (reference sequence). DNA of the CDR3: TGTGCCAGCAGCCGGCCGGGGAATTTTAATGAGCAGTTCTTC. This gives the protein CASSRPGNFNEQFF.

A few counts support this clonotype. The CDR3 reads CSAPTGGRHTF. For the CDR3, the DNA is TGCAGTGCCCCGACCGGTGGCCGGCACACCTTC. The chain joins TRBV20-1 to TRBJ1-2; D is unresolved. CDR1 and CDR2 (germline): DFQATT, SNEGSKA (reference sequence). Between the trimmed V and J ends, which lost 6 bases and 12 bases, there was a span of 17 bases. The length of the CDR3 is 11 residues.

This clonotype was seen only a few times. The CDR3 DNA is TGTGCCAGCAACCTATCCGGGACAGGGGGTTCTGAAGCTTTCTTT. It codes for CASNLSGTGGSEAFF. This chain links TRBV12-3 or TRBV12-4 with TRBJ1-1; 11 bases match TRBD1. The CDR3 is 15 residues long. Unmatched junction bases numbered 10, after V lost 7 bases and J lost 6 bases.

The chain combines TRBV27 with TRBJ2-5; D may be TRBD1 (5 bases). The CDR3 is 15 amino acids. V lost 6 bases and J 1 base, leaving 15 bases between the germline ends. Germline CDR1 is MNHEY and CDR2 is SMNVEV (reference sequence). The CDR3 here is CASRRIGQGQETQYF. The DNA of the CDR3 is TGTGCCAGCAGGAGGATTGGTCAGGGCCAAGAGACCCAGTACTTC.

The genes are TRBV30 and TRBJ2-7, with 8 bases that match TRBD2. Germline loops: CDR1 GTSNPN, CDR2 SVGIG (reference sequence). The CDR3 consists of 14 residues. V gave up 5 bases and J gave up 4 bases; unmatched junction bases: 10. The CDR3 nucleotides are TGTGCCTGGGCGTCGGGGGGGATTAAATACGAGCAGTACTTC. It is translated as CAWASGGIKYEQYF.

In its sample, this clonotype was seen a few times. The V and J genes are TRBV20-1 and TRBJ2-7; 7 nucleotides align to TRBD2. CDR1 and CDR2 from the germline V gene are DFQATT and SNEGSKA (reference sequence). This CDR3 region has 15 residues. Germline trimming cut 0 bases from V and 3 bases from J; bases unmatched to any gene: 8. CDR3 sequence reads: CSARDTGLVLYEQYF. As DNA, the CDR3 is TGCAGTGCTAGAGATACTGGACTAGTGCTCTACGAGCAGTACTTC.

The CDR3 nucleotides are TGCAGTGCCGGTCGAAGGACTAGCGGGGGGGGTTGGTCAGATACGCAGTATTTT. It specifies CSAGRRTSGGGWSDTQYF. The rearrangement joins TRBV20-1 to TRBJ2-3; 15 positions agree with TRBD2. J lost 4 bases, V lost 6 bases, and 14 bases had no gene match. The CDR3 contains 18 residues. CDR1 is DFQATT and CDR2 is SNEGSKA in the germline V gene (reference sequence).

Written as DNA, the CDR3 is TGCAGTGCTCTGGGGGTAAATGAGCAGTTCTTC. It specifies CSALGVNEQFF. The genes are TRBV20-1 and TRBJ2-1; D is tentatively TRBD1 or TRBD2 (5 bases each). Trimming removed 5 bases from V and 7 bases from J, with 9 bases in between. The CDR3 covers 11 residues. Germline CDR1 DFQATT, CDR2 SNEGSKA (reference sequence).

The CDR3 DNA follows: TGCAGCGTTGTAGGGGCTGGGCACAACTATGGCTACACCTTC. Protein: CSVVGAGHNYGYTF. This chain joins TRBV29-1 and TRBJ1-2, with D maybe TRBD1 (5 bases). V was pared by 4 bases and J by 2 bases, with 14 bases between. CDR1 SQVTM and CDR2 ANQGSEA come from the germline V gene. The CDR3 totals 14 residues.

This rearrangement joins TRBV5-1 to TRBJ2-7, with 8 bases matching TRBD1. The CDR3 covers 15 residues. The ends lost 0 bases at V and 0 bases at J; junction bases unmatched: 2. Looked up from germline, CDR1 is SGHRS and CDR2 is YFSETQ. CDR3 region: CASSLEGQASYEQYF. CDR3 DNA sequence: TGCGCCAGCAGCTTGGAGGGACAGGCCTCCTACGAGCAGTACTTC.

The V gene is TRBV27, the J gene TRBJ2-7; 10 nucleotides align to TRBD2. The length of the CDR3 is 14 residues. V was pared by 5 bases and J by 2 bases, with 3 bases of the junction left unmatched. CDR1 is MNHEY, CDR2 SMNVEV, per germline (reference sequence). Here the CDR3 reads CASSELAGTYEQYF. The CDR3 nucleotides are TGTGCCAGCAGTGAACTAGCGGGGACCTACGAGCAGTACTTC.

V is TRBV6-2 or TRBV6-3 and J is TRBJ2-3; D possibly corresponds to TRBD2 (6 bases). In germline, CDR1 is MNHEY, CDR2 SVGEGT. The CDR3 is made up of 19 amino acids. Between the trimmed V and J ends, which lost 0 bases and 0 bases, there was a span of 19 bases. The CDR3: CASSYSISVAAQSTDTQYF. The CDR3 DNA sequence: TGTGCCAGCAGTTACTCGATTTCGGTAGCGGCACAAAGCACAGATACGCAGTATTTT.

The J gene is TRBJ2-4, the V gene TRBV5-4, with 9 bases aligning to TRBD1. The trim removed 3 bases at V and 3 bases at J, leaving 7 bases unmatched. The CDR3 consists of 16 residues. Germline CDR1 and CDR2: SGHNT and YYREEE (reference sequence). The CDR3 region has the DNA TGTGCCAGCAGCTCCGGGACAGGGAAAGTCAAAAACATTCAGTACTTC. This encodes CASSSGTGKVKNIQYF.

The DNA of the CDR3 is TGTGCCAGCAGCTTAAGCGGTGGAGAGACCCAGTACTTC. This gives the protein CASSLSGGETQYF. This rearrangement joins TRBV5-4 to TRBJ2-5; TRBD2 is a possible D gene (5 bases). The V and J ends lost 2 bases and 4 bases respectively, with 9 bases between them. CDR3 length: 13 amino acids. Germline V gene lookup returns CDR1 SGHNT and CDR2 YYREEE (reference sequence).

This clonotype has more than one count but fewer than ten. V and J are TRBV7-7 and TRBJ2-3; 11 bases line up with TRBD2. Germline loops: CDR1 SSHAT, CDR2 FNYEAQ (reference sequence). The CDR3 runs to 15 residues. The trim removed 5 bases at V and 2 bases at J, leaving 3 bases unmatched. CDR3 nucleotide sequence: TGTGCCAGCAGCGGGGGACTAGCGGCCACAGATACGCAGTATTTT. This sequence encodes CASSGGLAATDTQYF. The full variable domain, completed using reference TRBV7-7 and TRBJ2-3, is GAGVSQSPRYKVTKRGQDVTLRCDPISSHATLYWYQQALGQGPEFLTYFNYEAQPDKSGLPSDRFSAERPEGSISTLTIQRTEQRDSAMYRCASSGGLAATDTQYFGPGTRLTVL.

The chain links TRBV27 to TRBJ1-6; D possibly corresponds to TRBD1 (6 bases). Germline V gene sequence: CDR1 MNHEY, CDR2 SMNVEV (reference sequence). The CDR3 spans 15 residues. Trimming took 1 base from V and 5 from J, leaving 9 bases between them. The CDR3 sequence: CASSLFTGNNSPLHF. For the CDR3, the DNA is TGTGCCAGCAGTTTATTTACAGGGAATAATTCACCCCTCCACTTT.

This clonotype appeared a few times. J is TRBJ1-5 and V is TRBV21-1; the D segment call TRBD1 is taken from the table without a DNA check. TRBV21-1 is a documented pseudogene. The CDR3 loop spans 16 amino acids. CDR3 residues: CATRVTRYASNQPQHF. As DNA, the CDR3 is TGTGCCACCAGGGTCACCCGGTACGCTAGCAATCAGCCCCAGCATTTT.